Listed below are T cell receptor beta chains from one sample, sequenced in a study of post-analysis software for immune sequencing data. TCRdb ran MiXCR on the PCR reads and lists one entry per CDR3 protein. The sample records 820,000 or so distinct CDR3 sequences, 53% being singletons. The sample was blood. The receptors derive from a girl aged 5 to 17 with multiple sclerosis. The CDR3 runs from the conserved cysteine through the conserved F or W. The order of the fields is clone size, J gene, V gene, D gene, CDR3 protein, CDR3 DNA. A D gene is named only where the DNA matches it firmly. Only some rows state a clone size, as once, few, many or a class for expanded clones.

once | TRBJ2-7 | TRBV29-1 | - | CSVGQRWGQSYEQYF | TGCAGCGTGGGTCAAAGGTGGGGCCAATCCTACGAGCAGTACTTC
- | TRBJ1-1 | TRBV15 | - | CATSRDMLRGARRTEAFF | TGTGCCACCAGCAGAGATATGTTACGGGGGGCGCGAAGGACTGAAGCTTTCTTT
few | TRBJ1-1 | TRBV5-1 | TRBD1 | CASSLDGQGPEAFF | TGCGCCAGCAGCTTAGATGGACAGGGGCCTGAAGCTTTCTTT
few | TRBJ2-7 | TRBV29-1 | TRBD1 | CSVANRDRGTYEQYF | TGCAGCGTTGCCAACCGGGACAGGGGAACCTACGAGCAGTACTTC
- | TRBJ1-4 | TRBV20-1 | TRBD1 | CSPIPGPGGLHEKLFF | TGCAGTCCGATTCCAGGGCCAGGGGGCCTCCATGAAAAACTGTTTTTT
- | TRBJ1-5 | TRBV15 | - | CATSREVGPQHF | TGTGCCACCAGCAGAGAGGTGGGGCCCCAGCATTTT
few | TRBJ2-2 | TRBV5-1 | - | CASSFEVTGELFF | TGCGCCAGCAGCTTTGAGGTCACCGGGGAGCTGTTTTTT
- | TRBJ2-5 | TRBV7-2 | - | CASSLYPSREQYF | TGTGCCAGCAGCTTATACCCGTCTAGGGAGCAGTACTTC
few | TRBJ2-5 | TRBV30 | - | CAWSSAETQYF | TGTGCCTGGAGCTCAGCAGAGACCCAGTACTTC
- | TRBJ2-1 | TRBV3-1 | TRBD2 | CASSHHGLAGASEQFF | TGTGCCAGCAGCCACCACGGACTAGCGGGAGCAAGTGAGCAGTTCTTC
few | TRBJ2-5 | TRBV4-1 | - | CASSQPLDEETQYF | TGCGCCAGCAGCCAACCATTAGACGAAGAGACCCAGTACTTC
many | TRBJ2-7 | TRBV7-9 | TRBD1 | CASSLRQGTYEQYF | TGTGCCAGCAGTCTTAGACAGGGAACCTACGAGCAGTACTTC
few | TRBJ2-1 | TRBV5-1 | - | CASSFRGGGVYNEQFF | TGCGCCAGCAGCTTCCGAGGGGGAGGTGTCTACAATGAGCAGTTCTTC
once | TRBJ2-1 | TRBV7-9 | TRBD2 | CASSVLAATYNEQFF | TGTGCCAGCAGCGTACTAGCGGCTACGTACAATGAGCAGTTCTTC
- | TRBJ2-7 | TRBV6-6 | - | CASRGNFDPYEQYF | TGTGCCAGCAGGGGAAATTTTGACCCCTACGAGCAGTACTTC
few | TRBJ2-7 | TRBV29-1 | - | CSVGLSGYEQYF | TGCAGCGTTGGTCTCTCGGGCTACGAGCAGTACTTC
- | TRBJ2-7 | TRBV20-1 | TRBD2 | CSARDSAGVFYEQYF | TGCAGTGCTAGAGATTCGGCGGGAGTCTTCTACGAGCAGTACTTC
- | TRBJ2-1 | TRBV12-3/TRBV12-4 | - | CASSFREDEQFF | TGTGCCAGCAGTTTCAGGGAGGATGAGCAGTTCTTC
- | TRBJ2-1 | TRBV10-3 | TRBD2 | CAIAAGTSGTYEQFF | TGTGCCATCGCGGCCGGGACTAGCGGGACTTATGAGCAGTTCTTC
- | TRBJ2-7 | TRBV2 | - | CASRELVPYEQYF | TGTGCCAGCAGAGAGTTAGTACCTTACGAGCAGTACTTC
- | TRBJ2-5 | TRBV6-1 | TRBD2 | CASSATSGSAETQYF | TGTGCCAGCAGTGCCACTAGCGGGAGTGCGGAGACCCAGTACTTC
few | TRBJ2-5 | TRBV25-1 | TRBD1 | CASSGTGGLTQYF | TGTGCCAGCAGTGGTACAGGGGGCCTGACCCAGTACTTC
- | TRBJ2-7 | TRBV12-3/TRBV12-4 | - | CASTRPGFVHEQYF | TGTGCCAGCACCCGACCGGGATTTGTTCACGAGCAGTACTTC
few | TRBJ2-1 | TRBV2 | - | CASRRPPWGDIEQFF | TGTGCCAGCAGGAGGCCCCCCTGGGGCGATATTGAGCAGTTCTTC
- | TRBJ2-3 | TRBV29-1 | - | CSVDGRVRTDTQYF | TGCAGCGTTGATGGCAGGGTCCGCACAGATACGCAGTATTTT
- | TRBJ1-1 | TRBV9 | - | CASSGQEGTEAFF | TGTGCCAGCAGCGGACAAGAGGGTACTGAAGCTTTCTTT
- | TRBJ2-5 | TRBV10-3 | TRBD1 | CAISGGQGRETQYF | TGTGCCATCAGTGGGGGACAGGGACGGGAGACCCAGTACTTC
- | TRBJ2-7 | TRBV6-5 | TRBD2 | CASRSSSGSVEQYF | TGTGCCAGCAGGTCGTCTAGCGGGAGTGTCGAGCAGTACTTC
- | TRBJ1-6 | TRBV6-6 | - | CASSYFPETNSPLHF | TGTGCCAGCAGTTACTTCCCTGAAACAAATTCACCCCTCCACTTT
once | TRBJ2-1 | TRBV20-1 | - | CSASLRNNEQFF | TGCAGTGCTAGTCTAAGGAACAATGAGCAGTTCTTC
- | TRBJ2-4 | TRBV6-1 | TRBD2 | CASRGSGGGNIQYF | TGTGCCAGCAGAGGGTCGGGGGGAGGAAACATTCAGTACTTC
- | TRBJ2-1 | TRBV5-1 | - | CASSSMGPPSSEQFF | TGCGCCAGCAGCTCGATGGGACCCCCCAGTAGTGAGCAGTTCTTC
- | TRBJ2-7 | TRBV29-1 | - | CSVVWQGRYEQYF | TGCAGCGTTGTTTGGCAGGGAAGATACGAGCAGTACTTC
- | TRBJ2-5 | TRBV28 | TRBD2 | CASRRLSTGNRGEQYF | TGTGCCAGCAGACGCCTCAGCACGGGCAACCGGGGGGAGCAGTACTTC
few | TRBJ2-7 | TRBV10-3 | TRBD1 | CAIAGNGQGDEQYF | TGTGCCATCGCTGGGAACGGACAGGGAGACGAGCAGTACTTC
- | TRBJ1-2 | TRBV15 | TRBD1 | CATSSRAGGPYGYTF | TGTGCCACCAGCAGTCGGGCAGGGGGACCCTATGGCTACACCTTC
- | TRBJ1-2 | TRBV12-3/TRBV12-4 | TRBD1 | CASRGTVGHGYTF | TGTGCCAGCAGAGGGACAGTGGGGCATGGCTACACCTTC
- | TRBJ2-6 | TRBV4-1 | - | CASKGHDSGANVLTF | TGCGCCAGTAAGGGGCACGACTCTGGGGCCAACGTCCTGACTTTC
- | TRBJ2-7 | TRBV7-2 | TRBD1 | CASSLKMRTGHYEQYF | TGTGCCAGCAGCTTAAAAATGCGGACAGGCCACTACGAGCAGTACTTC
few | TRBJ1-2 | TRBV7-8 | - | CASSQSQGIFGYTF | TGTGCCAGCAGCCAGTCCCAGGGGATTTTTGGCTACACCTTC
- | TRBJ2-7 | TRBV20-1 | - | CSAGGGYEQYF | TGCAGTGCTGGGGGAGGATACGAGCAGTACTTC
- | TRBJ2-2 | TRBV7-9 | - | CASTLNRDGAGELFF | TGTGCCAGTACCCTAAACAGGGATGGCGCCGGGGAGCTGTTTTTT
- | TRBJ2-3 | TRBV14 | TRBD1 | CASSQVPGTGNRGNTQYF | TGTGCCAGCAGCCAAGTTCCCGGGACAGGGAATCGCGGGAATACGCAGTATTTT
- | TRBJ2-3 | TRBV7-3 | TRBD2 | CASPGWTSEQTSTDTQYF | TGTGCCAGCCCTGGGTGGACTAGCGAACAAACTAGCACAGATACGCAGTATTTT
- | TRBJ1-2 | TRBV2 | TRBD1 | CASSPTGIFGYTF | TGTGCCAGCAGTCCGACAGGGATATTTGGCTACACCTTC
- | TRBJ2-5 | TRBV6-5 | TRBD2 | CASSYTLAGGPEVETQYF | TGTGCCAGCAGTTACACACTAGCGGGGGGGCCGGAAGTAGAGACCCAGTACTTC
- | TRBJ2-4 | TRBV7-2 | TRBD2 | CASSRGGLAVAKNIQYF | TGTGCCAGCAGCCGAGGGGGACTAGCGGTAGCCAAAAACATTCAGTACTTC
few | TRBJ1-5 | TRBV28 | TRBD1 | CASGGQGSSPQHF | TGTGCCAGCGGTGGACAGGGGAGTTCGCCCCAGCATTTT
few | TRBJ2-7 | TRBV12-3/TRBV12-4 | - | CASSLEPDGSYEQYF | TGTGCCAGCAGTTTAGAACCGGACGGCTCCTACGAGCAGTACTTC
- | TRBJ1-1 | TRBV19 | - | CASRPPGTSMNTEAFF | TGTGCCAGTAGACCCCCGGGGACATCCATGAACACTGAAGCTTTCTTT
- | TRBJ1-2 | TRBV6-2/TRBV6-3 | TRBD1 | CASSADRGGGGYTF | TGTGCCAGCAGTGCGGACAGGGGCGGCGGTGGCTACACCTTC
- | TRBJ2-5 | TRBV12-3/TRBV12-4 | - | CASCLLGYQETQYF | TGTGCCAGCTGTTTGTTGGGGTACCAAGAGACCCAGTACTTC
- | TRBJ2-1 | TRBV7-9 | TRBD2 | CASSLGLAGIHNEQFF | TGTGCCAGCAGCTTAGGACTAGCGGGGATCCACAATGAGCAGTTCTTC
- | TRBJ2-3 | TRBV6-1 | - | CASSEVPVTQYF | TGTGCCAGCAGTGAAGTACCAGTAACGCAGTATTTT
- | TRBJ2-7 | TRBV10-3 | - | CAISGPGGAYEQYF | TGTGCCATCAGTGGCCCGGGCGGAGCCTACGAGCAGTACTTC
- | TRBJ1-2 | TRBV20-1 | TRBD1 | CSARDGLQGPNYGYTF | TGCAGTGCTAGAGACGGGCTACAGGGGCCCAACTATGGCTACACCTTC
once | TRBJ2-5 | TRBV12-3/TRBV12-4 | - | CASSPPALEETQYF | TGTGCCAGCAGCCCCCCCGCCCTGGAAGAGACCCAGTACTTC